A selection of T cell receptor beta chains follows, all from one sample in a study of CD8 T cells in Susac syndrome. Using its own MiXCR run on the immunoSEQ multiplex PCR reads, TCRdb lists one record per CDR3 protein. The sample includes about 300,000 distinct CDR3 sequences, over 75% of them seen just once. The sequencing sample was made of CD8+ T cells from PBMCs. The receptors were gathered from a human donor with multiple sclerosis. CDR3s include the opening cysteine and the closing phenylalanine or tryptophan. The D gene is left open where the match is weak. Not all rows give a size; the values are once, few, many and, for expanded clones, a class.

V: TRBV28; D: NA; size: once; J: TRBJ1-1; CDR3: CASSLFGGGWNTEAFF; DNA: TGTGCCAGCAGTTTATTTGGCGGTGGGTGGAACACTGAAGCTTTCTTT
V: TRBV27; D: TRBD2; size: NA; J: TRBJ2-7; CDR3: CASSPRGVSYEQYF; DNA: TGTGCCAGCAGTCCCCGGGGGGTATCCTACGAGCAGTACTTC
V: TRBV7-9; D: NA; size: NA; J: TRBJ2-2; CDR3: CASSSSGETGELFF; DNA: TGTGCCAGCAGCTCATCAGGGGAAACCGGGGAGCTGTTTTTT
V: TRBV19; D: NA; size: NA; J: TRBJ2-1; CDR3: CASSIRSGLAYNEQFF; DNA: TGTGCCAGTAGTATAAGGAGTGGGCTAGCTTACAATGAGCAGTTCTTC
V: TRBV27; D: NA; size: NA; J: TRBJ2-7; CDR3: CASSWGSGGYEQYF; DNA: TGTGCCAGCAGTTGGGGCTCCGGCGGCTACGAGCAGTACTTC
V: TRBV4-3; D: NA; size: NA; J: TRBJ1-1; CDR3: CASSQGFLTVGENTEAFF; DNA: TGCGCCAGCAGCCAAGGATTCCTGACAGTGGGTGAAAACACTGAAGCTTTCTTT
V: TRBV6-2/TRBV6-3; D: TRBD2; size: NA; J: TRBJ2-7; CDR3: CASSSGLAAGTYEQYF; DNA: TGTGCCAGCAGTTCCGGACTAGCGGCCGGGACCTACGAGCAGTACTTC
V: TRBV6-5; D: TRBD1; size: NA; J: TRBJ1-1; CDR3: CASSLTGGAGTEAFF; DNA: TGTGCCAGCAGTCTCACAGGGGGCGCGGGGACTGAAGCTTTCTTT
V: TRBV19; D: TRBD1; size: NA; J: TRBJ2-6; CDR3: CASSIGQGLSGANVLTF; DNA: TGTGCCAGTAGTATCGGACAGGGTCTATCTGGGGCCAACGTCCTGACTTTC
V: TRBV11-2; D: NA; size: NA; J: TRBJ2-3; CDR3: CASSLGRVRTDTQYF; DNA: TGTGCCAGCAGCTTAGGCAGGGTACGCACAGATACGCAGTATTTT
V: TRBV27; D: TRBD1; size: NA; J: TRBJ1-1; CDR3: CASSTQGMNTEAFF; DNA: TGTGCCAGCAGTACACAGGGGATGAACACTGAAGCTTTCTTT
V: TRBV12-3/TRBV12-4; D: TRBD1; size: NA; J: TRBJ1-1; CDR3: CASSLRGTVDTEAFF; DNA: TGTGCCAGCAGTTTGAGGGGGACAGTTGACACTGAAGCTTTCTTT
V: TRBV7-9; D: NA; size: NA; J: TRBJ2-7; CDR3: CASSLFPSSYEQYF; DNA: TGTGCCAGCAGCTTATTTCCAAGCTCCTACGAGCAGTACTTC
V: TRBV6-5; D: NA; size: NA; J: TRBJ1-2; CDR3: CASSYEGGFGGYTF; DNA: TGTGCCAGCAGTTACGAGGGGGGGTTTGGTGGCTACACCTTC
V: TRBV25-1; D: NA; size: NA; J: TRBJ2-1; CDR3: CASSAVGSHDSGNEQFF; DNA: TGTGCCAGCAGCGCGGTTGGGAGTCACGATTCGGGGAATGAGCAGTTCTTC
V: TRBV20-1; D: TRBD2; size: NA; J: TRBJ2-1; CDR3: CSARLAGDPREQFF; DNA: TGCAGTGCTAGACTAGCGGGAGACCCGAGAGAGCAGTTCTTC
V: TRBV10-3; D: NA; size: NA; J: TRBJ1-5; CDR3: CAISESAGHQPQHF; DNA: TGTGCCATCAGTGAGTCTGCCGGGCATCAGCCCCAGCATTTT
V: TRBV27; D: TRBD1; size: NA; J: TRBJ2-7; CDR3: CASRPGGQGPYEQYF; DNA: TGTGCCAGCAGACCCGGCGGACAGGGGCCCTACGAGCAGTACTTC
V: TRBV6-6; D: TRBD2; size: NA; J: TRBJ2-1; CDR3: CASSFSREAAYNEQFF; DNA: TGTGCCAGCAGTTTCTCCCGGGAGGCGGCCTACAATGAGCAGTTCTTC
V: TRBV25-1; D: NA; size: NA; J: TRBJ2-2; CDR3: CASSDPAFGQGLAGELFF; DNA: TGTGCCAGCAGTGACCCTGCCTTTGGGCAGGGCCTAGCGGGGGAGCTGTTTTTT
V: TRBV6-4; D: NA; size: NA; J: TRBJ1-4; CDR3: CASRPRADSYEKLFF; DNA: TGTGCCAGCAGACCCAGGGCGGACAGTTATGAAAAACTGTTTTTT
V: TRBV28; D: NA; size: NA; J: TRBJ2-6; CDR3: CASFPLGGHRTFGANVLTF; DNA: TGTGCCAGCTTTCCCCTCGGGGGGCACCGTACATTTGGGGCCAACGTCCTGACTTTC
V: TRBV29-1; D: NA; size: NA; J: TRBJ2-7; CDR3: CSDYEQYF; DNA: TGCAGCGATTACGAGCAGTACTTC
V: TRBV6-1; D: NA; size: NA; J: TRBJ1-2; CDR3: CASILREGEDYGYTF; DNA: TGTGCCAGCATCCTTCGGGAGGGGGAGGACTATGGCTACACCTTC
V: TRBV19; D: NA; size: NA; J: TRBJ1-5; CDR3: CASSTGTSNQPQHF; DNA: TGTGCCAGTAGTACGGGGACAAGCAATCAGCCCCAGCATTTT
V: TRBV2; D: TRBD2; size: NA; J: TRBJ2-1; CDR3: CATLDSFRLAGSYNEQFF; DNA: TGTGCCACTTTAGACAGTTTTCGACTAGCGGGAAGCTACAATGAGCAGTTCTTC
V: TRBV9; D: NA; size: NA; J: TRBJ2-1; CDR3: CASSSGRLGNEQFF; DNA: TGTGCCAGCAGCTCTGGACGACTAGGCAATGAGCAGTTCTTC
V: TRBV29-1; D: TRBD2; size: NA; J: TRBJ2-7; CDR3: CSVAGGNGRLSYEQYF; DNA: TGCAGCGTTGCCGGGGGGAATGGGAGGCTTTCCTACGAGCAGTACTTC
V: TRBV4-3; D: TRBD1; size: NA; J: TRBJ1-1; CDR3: CASSLISDRLNTEAFF; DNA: TGCGCCAGCAGCCTAATATCGGACAGGTTAAACACTGAAGCTTTCTTT
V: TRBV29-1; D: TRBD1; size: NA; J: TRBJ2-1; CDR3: CSVENPRGQGISYNEQFF; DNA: TGCAGCGTTGAAAACCCAAGGGGACAGGGGATTTCCTACAATGAGCAGTTCTTC
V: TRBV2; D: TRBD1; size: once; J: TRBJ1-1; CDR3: CASSQDRGPNTEAFF; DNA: TGTGCCAGCAGTCAGGACAGGGGGCCGAACACTGAAGCTTTCTTT
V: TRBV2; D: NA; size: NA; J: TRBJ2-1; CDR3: CASLRGASDNEQFF; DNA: TGTGCCAGTTTACGTGGGGCTAGCGACAATGAGCAGTTCTTC
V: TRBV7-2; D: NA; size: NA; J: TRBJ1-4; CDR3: CASSPSQGATNEKLFF; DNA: TGTGCCAGCAGCCCCAGTCAGGGCGCAACTAATGAAAAACTGTTTTTT
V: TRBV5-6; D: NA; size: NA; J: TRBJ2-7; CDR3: CASSLYISYEQYF; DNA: TGTGCCAGCAGCTTGTATATCTCCTACGAGCAGTACTTC
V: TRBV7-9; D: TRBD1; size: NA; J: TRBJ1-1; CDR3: CASRGGQGNWNTEAFF; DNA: TGTGCCAGCAGGGGGGGACAGGGGAACTGGAACACTGAAGCTTTCTTT
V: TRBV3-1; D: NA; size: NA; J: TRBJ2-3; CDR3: CASSPQGGVADTQYF; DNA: TGTGCCAGCAGCCCACAGGGGGGGGTGGCAGATACGCAGTATTTT
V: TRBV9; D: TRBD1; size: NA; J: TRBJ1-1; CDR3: CASSGQGHTEAFF; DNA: TGTGCCAGCAGCGGACAGGGCCACACTGAAGCTTTCTTT
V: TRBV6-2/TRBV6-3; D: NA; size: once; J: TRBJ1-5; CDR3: CASSWWQGLNQPQHF; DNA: TGTGCCAGCAGTTGGTGGCAGGGGCTAAATCAGCCCCAGCATTTT
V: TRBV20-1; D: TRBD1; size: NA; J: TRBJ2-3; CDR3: CSASLSQGGDFTDAQYF; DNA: TGCAGTGCCTCCCTGTCGCAAGGGGGCGATTTCACAGATGCGCAGTATTTT
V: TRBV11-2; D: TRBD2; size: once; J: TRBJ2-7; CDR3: CASSLEPPTSGRREQYF; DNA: TGTGCCAGCAGCTTAGAACCCCCGACTAGCGGGAGACGCGAGCAGTACTTC
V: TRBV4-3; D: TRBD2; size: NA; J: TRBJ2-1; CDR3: CASSQGTSGEQFF; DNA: TGCGCCAGCAGCCAGGGGACTAGCGGTGAGCAGTTCTTC
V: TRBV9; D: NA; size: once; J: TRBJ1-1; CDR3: CASSVEDSRNTEAFF; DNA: TGTGCCAGCAGCGTAGAGGACAGCCGGAACACTGAAGCTTTCTTT
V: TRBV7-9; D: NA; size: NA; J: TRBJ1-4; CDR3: CASTQTATNEKLFF; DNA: TGTGCCAGCACCCAGACGGCAACTAATGAAAAACTGTTTTTT
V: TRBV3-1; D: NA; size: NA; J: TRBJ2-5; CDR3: CASSQGSWQNQETQYF; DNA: TGTGCCAGCAGCCAAGGGTCCTGGCAGAACCAAGAGACCCAGTACTTC
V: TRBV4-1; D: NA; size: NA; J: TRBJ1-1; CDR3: CASSQDLTWMNTEAFF; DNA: TGCGCCAGCAGCCAAGACCTCACTTGGATGAACACTGAAGCTTTCTTT
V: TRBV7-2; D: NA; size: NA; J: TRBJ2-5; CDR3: CASSFTAYQETQYF; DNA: TGTGCCAGCAGCTTTACCGCATACCAGGAGACCCAGTACTTC
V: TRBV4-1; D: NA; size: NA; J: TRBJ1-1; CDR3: CASSQVGSSEAFF; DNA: TGCGCCAGCAGCCAAGTTGGATCCTCTGAAGCTTTCTTT
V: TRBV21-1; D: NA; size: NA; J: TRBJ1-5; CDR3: CASSKGAPGQGRDQPQHF; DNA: TGTGCCAGCAGCAAAGGGGCCCCGGGACAGGGAAGGGATCAGCCCCAGCATTTT
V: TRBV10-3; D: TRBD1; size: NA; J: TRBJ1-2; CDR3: CAIGRPRQGYYGYTF; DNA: TGTGCCATCGGACGCCCAAGACAGGGGTACTATGGCTACACCTTC
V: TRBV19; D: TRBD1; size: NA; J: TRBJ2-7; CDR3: CASSIPTQGVYEQYF; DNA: TGTGCCAGTAGTATTCCCACCCAGGGGGTCTACGAGCAGTACTTC
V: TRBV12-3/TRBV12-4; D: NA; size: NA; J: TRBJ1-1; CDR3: CASSLIWNTEAFF; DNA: TGTGCCAGCAGTTTAATATGGAACACTGAAGCTTTCTTT
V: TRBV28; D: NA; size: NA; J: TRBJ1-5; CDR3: CASRYTGSNQPQHF; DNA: TGTGCCAGCAGATACACAGGGAGCAATCAGCCCCAGCATTTT
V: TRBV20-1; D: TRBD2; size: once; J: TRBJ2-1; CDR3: CSARGLAGWSSSSYNEQFF; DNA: TGCAGTGCTAGGGGACTAGCGGGCTGGTCCTCGAGCTCCTACAATGAGCAGTTCTTC